Each of the 11 T cell receptor beta chains below was sequenced from the same sample in a study of cytomegalovirus exposure and HLA in healthy donors. PCR involved 60 Vbeta and 13 Jbeta primers. Sequencing was performed with immunoSEQ multiplex PCR; in TCRdb, only in-frame clones are kept and a portion is missing. The sample carries 150,000 to 200,000 clones, 71% recorded once. Input material: PBMCs. Source of these receptors: a woman in her twenties or thirties in good health and CMV-seronegative.

V and J are TRBV2 and TRBJ2-7; 11 positions agree with TRBD1. The J segment lost 7 bases and the V segment lost 2 bases, leaving 10 bases of the junction unmatched. The CDR3 contains 16 residues. Germline V gives CDR1 SNHLY, CDR2 FYNNEI. The CDR3 sequence is CASSEHGDRGFEEQYF. CDR3 nucleotides: TGTGCCAGCAGTGAACACGGGGACAGGGGGTTTGAGGAGCAGTACTTC.

This clone was observed once. The chain uses TRBV2 and TRBJ2-3; 9 bases agree with TRBD2. In germline, CDR1 is SNHLY, CDR2 FYNNEI. The ends lost 4 bases at V and 0 bases at J; junction bases unmatched: 5. The CDR3 extends over 16 amino acids. The CDR3 sequence: CASSGVAGVSTDTQYF. Written as DNA, the CDR3 is TGTGCCAGCAGTGGTGTAGCGGGGGTTAGCACAGATACGCAGTATTTT.

The chain has TRBV27 and TRBJ2-1, with 8 bases aligning to TRBD1. Germline V gene sequence: CDR1 MNHEY, CDR2 SMNVEV (reference sequence). The length of the CDR3 is 14 residues. The V gene end was trimmed by 7 bases and the J gene end by 8 bases; junction bases not matched to a gene: 10. CDR3 region: CASNLNRGSDEQFF. CDR3 sequence (DNA): TGTGCCAGCAACCTCAACAGGGGGAGCGATGAGCAGTTCTTC.

The CDR3 DNA is TGTGCCAGCAGCTTAGACGGGGGGGGCAATGAGCAGTTCTTC. Translating it yields CASSLDGGGNEQFF. The rearrangement uses TRBV7-2 and TRBJ2-1, with 8 bases fitting TRBD2. The germline gives CDR1 SGHTA, CDR2 FQGNSA. The V and J ends lost 1 base and 6 bases, in that order; junction bases with no gene match: 2. This CDR3 spans 14 amino acids.

The rearrangement uses TRBV28 and TRBJ2-2; D perhaps matches TRBD1 (6 bases). Trimming pared 6 bases from V and 2 bases from J, leaving 13 bases between. Germline CDR1 reads MDHEN; CDR2 reads SYDVKM. The CDR3 is made up of 15 amino acids. The CDR3 DNA follows: TGTGCCAGCAGGGGGGCAGGAGCAAACACCGGGGAGCTGTTTTTT. Its translation is CASRGAGANTGELFF.

The chain is built from TRBV6-6 and TRBJ2-1; 10 nucleotides agree with TRBD2. The CDR3 spans 15 residues. V gave up 2 bases and J gave up 9 bases; unmatched junction bases: 7. The germline V gene has CDR1 MNHNY and CDR2 SVGAGI (reference sequence). The CDR3 DNA reads as TGTGCCAGCAGTTACGGCCTAGCGGGAGAGGGTGAGCAGTTCTTC. It yields the protein CASSYGLAGEGEQFF.

This chain uses TRBV5-1 with TRBJ1-6; 7 bases agree with TRBD1. The CDR3 covers 14 residues. Germline CDR1 and CDR2: SGHRS and YFSETQ. Trimming at V came to 4 bases and at J to 8 bases, leaving 6 bases not matched to a gene. CDR3 loop: CASSGRQGDSPLHF. The CDR3 DNA is TGCGCCAGCAGCGGTCGACAGGGCGATTCACCCCTCCACTTT.

The chain combines TRBV30 with TRBJ2-1; TRBD1 matches 8 bases. Germline V gives CDR1 GTSNPN, CDR2 SVGIG (reference sequence). The CDR3 sequence is 13 residues long. The junction had 3 bases not matched to a gene; V was cut back by 4 bases and J by 4 bases. The CDR3 protein is CAWMTGAYNEQFF. CDR3 nucleotides: TGTGCCTGGATGACAGGGGCGTACAATGAGCAGTTCTTC.

This chain uses TRBV6-1 with TRBJ1-2, with D uncertain. Germline values: CDR1 MNHNS, CDR2 SASEGT. The V end was cut by 2 bases, the J end by 9 bases, with 10 bases between. The CDR3 is 12 residues long. The CDR3 protein is CASSEMGRSYTF. As DNA, the CDR3 is TGTGCCAGCAGTGAAATGGGGAGAAGCTACACCTTC.

The table lists this clone with a few counts. The chain has TRBV15 and TRBJ1-4; 9 bases are shared with TRBD1. This CDR3 comprises 15 residues. The junction had 7 bases not matched to a gene; V was cut back by 3 bases and J by 8 bases. Germline assignment: CDR1 LNHNV and CDR2 YYDKDF (reference sequence). The CDR3 region is CATSSRQGEREKLFF. Here the CDR3 DNA reads TGTGCCACCAGCAGCCGACAGGGGGAAAGGGAAAAACTGTTTTTT.

In the case of this clone: A junction end diverges from the germline sequence, so it may reflect a read error. The CDR3 is CASTLGSSYEQYF. The CDR3 nucleotides read TGTGCCAGCACCTTAGGTAGTTCCTACGAGCAGTACTTC. The chain combines TRBV13 with TRBJ2-7; D unresolved. Looked up from germline, CDR1 is PRHDT and CDR2 is FYEKMQ (reference sequence). CDR3 length: 13 amino acids.